What follows are 28 T cell receptor beta chains derived from one specimen sequenced in a study of cytomegalovirus exposure and HLA in healthy donors (dated 2017 in TCRdb). Library generation was performed with the immunoSEQ multiplex PCR assay. The table comes from immuneACCESS by way of TCRdb, which keeps in-frame sequences with V and J called. Part of the clones is missing from these tables; in studies checked, under half for an unresolved V gene and the rest for unknown reasons. The sample data list under 250,000 clones, and approximately 84% of these were observed just once. Clones ranked in the top ten supply around 13% of the sample. The sequencing sample was made of PBMCs. The receptors were sampled from a man in his late teens or twenties in good health and CMV-seropositive.

J is TRBJ2-3 and V is TRBV7-9; 8 bases match TRBD1. Germline V gene lookup returns CDR1 SEHNR and CDR2 FQNEAQ (reference sequence). This CDR3 region has 13 residues. V lost 3 bases, J lost 6 bases, and 2 bases stayed unmatched. The CDR3 DNA reads TGTGCCAGCAGCTTCAGACAGGGGGATACGCAGTATTTT. Translation gives CASSFRQGDTQYF.

V usage is TRBV5-1 and J usage is TRBJ1-2, with D unclear. The V gene lost 0 bases and the J gene lost 8 bases, with 14 bases spanning the gap. This CDR3 has 14 amino acids. Germline V CDR1 and CDR2: SGHRS, YFSETQ. This chain's CDR3 is CASSLDSQLGGYTF. The CDR3, as DNA: TGCGCCAGCAGCTTGGACAGTCAACTGGGAGGCTACACCTTC.

The rearrangement links TRBV6-5 to TRBJ1-5; 7 bases are shared with TRBD1. Trimming removed 6 bases from V and 6 bases from J; junction bases left unmatched: 8. The germline V gene has CDR1 MNHEY and CDR2 SVGAGI. CDR3 size: 14 residues. The CDR3 loop is CASSFGTVVQPQHF. In DNA, the CDR3 is TGTGCCAGCAGCTTCGGGACAGTAGTTCAGCCCCAGCATTTT.

The chain couples TRBV7-2 to TRBJ2-1; either TRBD1 or TRBD2 may fit D (5 bases each). CDR3 size: 15 residues. CDR1 is SGHTA, CDR2 FQGNSA, per germline. Trimming stripped 5 bases from V and 5 bases from J, with 16 bases between. The CDR3 loop is CASSEGPGLDNEQFF. The DNA of the CDR3 is TGTGCCAGCAGCGAGGGACCGGGCCTAGACAATGAGCAGTTCTTC.

DNA of the CDR3: TGTGCCAGCAGTGAACCAGGGGGAGGCAACGAGCAGTACTTC. This translates into CASSEPGGGNEQYF. V gene TRBV6-1 combines with J gene TRBJ2-7; TRBD1 might be the D (7 bases). V lost 2 bases and J lost 5, with 13 bases in between. This CDR3 comprises 14 residues. Germline V CDR1 and CDR2: MNHNS, SASEGT.

The gene calls are TRBV7-2 and TRBJ2-1; D is perhaps TRBD2 (6 bases). Germline CDR1 and CDR2: SGHTA and FQGNSA. This CDR3 region has 14 residues. V was trimmed by 0 bases and J by 3 bases, leaving 6 bases between them. The CDR3 nucleotides read TGTGCCAGCAGCTTAGCGGACTACTACAATGAGCAGTTCTTC. Translating gives CASSLADYYNEQFF.

This chain joins TRBV4-3 and TRBJ1-1; the D is unclear. CDR3 length: 14 residues. V lost 4 bases and J lost 0, with 9 bases in between. CDR1 is LGHNA, CDR2 YSLEER, per germline. The CDR3 DNA reads as TGCGCCAGCAGCCCTCGACGGGTGAACACTGAAGCTTTCTTT. Encoded protein: CASSPRRVNTEAFF.

V gene TRBV2 combines with J gene TRBJ2-3, with D uncertain. V lost 3 bases, J lost 6 bases, and 10 bases lay in between. Looked up from germline, CDR1 is SNHLY and CDR2 is FYNNEI. The length of the CDR3 is 13 residues. The CDR3: CASSDGVGDTQYF. Written as DNA, the CDR3 is TGTGCCAGCAGTGATGGCGTAGGGGATACGCAGTATTTT.

J is TRBJ1-1 and V is TRBV7-6; D is uncertain. Trimming left V 5 bases short and J 4 bases short, with 11 bases between. The CDR3 totals 13 residues. CDR1 and CDR2 (germline): SGHVS, FNYEAQ. This CDR3 is CASSPTAGTEAFF. In DNA form, the CDR3 reads TGTGCCAGCAGCCCAACCGCAGGCACTGAAGCTTTCTTT.

The chain joins TRBV5-1 to TRBJ2-3; TRBD2 matches 11 bases. The germline gives CDR1 SGHRS, CDR2 YFSETQ. Trimming cost V 0 bases and J 5 bases; bases outside gene matches: 5. The CDR3 has 16 amino acids. The CDR3 sequence is CASSLGLAGMGDTQYF. The DNA of the CDR3 is TGCGCCAGCAGCTTGGGACTAGCGGGAATGGGAGATACGCAGTATTTT.

This clone was picked up one time. The chain uses TRBV27 and TRBJ2-7; D tentatively fits TRBD1 or TRBD2 (6 bases each). The CDR3 spans 16 residues. Trimming removed 0 bases from V and 2 bases from J, with 14 bases in between. CDR1 and CDR2 from the germline V gene are MNHEY and SMNVEV (reference sequence). In DNA form, the CDR3 reads TGTGCCAGCAGTTTATCGGGGGGTTCAGGGGCCTACGAGCAGTACTTC. This encodes CASSLSGGSGAYEQYF.

A few counts support this clone. The chain joins TRBV14 to TRBJ2-5; TRBD1 matches at 7 bases. The junction had 4 bases not matched to a gene; V was cut back by 4 bases and J by 5 bases. The CDR3 runs 13 residues. Germline CDR1 SGHDN, CDR2 FVKESK. The CDR3, as DNA: TGTGCCAGCAGCCGACAGGGCCCGGAGACCCAGTACTTC. This codes for CASSRQGPETQYF.

This clone was counted at least ten times. The chain has TRBV7-9 and TRBJ1-4; maybe TRBD1 (5 bases). Per germline, CDR1 SEHNR and CDR2 FQNEAQ (reference sequence). The V end lost 4 bases, the J end lost 8 bases, and 8 bases lay between the germline ends. There are 12 residues in the CDR3. The CDR3 bases are TGTGCCAGCAGCTCCTCAGGGGAAAAACTGTTTTTT. It specifies CASSSSGEKLFF.

V usage is TRBV7-8 and J usage is TRBJ2-7; possible D gene TRBD1, 6 bases. The CDR3 is 15 amino acids. Germline-derived CDR1 and CDR2 are SGHVS and FQNEAQ. The germline V and J ends were trimmed by 1 base and 0 bases, with 10 bases remaining between them. DNA of the CDR3: TGTGCCAGCAGCTTAGAACAGGGAAGCTCCTACGAGCAGTACTTC. Translated: CASSLEQGSSYEQYF.

This clone appeared a few times. The V and J genes are TRBV29-1 and TRBJ2-5; D might be TRBD1 (5 bases). Trimming removed 3 bases at V and 5 bases at J, with 10 bases between. Per germline, CDR1 SQVTM and CDR2 ANQGSEA. This CDR3 spans 12 amino acids. CDR3 region: CSVDRTRETQYF. As DNA, the CDR3 is TGCAGCGTTGATCGGACACGGGAGACCCAGTACTTC.

J is TRBJ2-1 and V is TRBV11-3, with 11 bases aligning to TRBD2. This CDR3 has 14 residues. Germline V lookup: CDR1 SGHNT, CDR2 YENEEA. V lost 3 bases to trimming and J lost 9 bases; unmatched junction nucleotides: 4. This CDR3 reads CASSLTSGNAEQFF. The CDR3, as DNA: TGTGCCAGCAGCTTGACTAGCGGGAATGCTGAGCAGTTCTTC. Looking up the rest from reference TRBV11-3 and TRBJ2-1 gives the full variable domain: EAGVVQSPRYKIIEKKQPVAFWCNPISGHNTLYWYLQNLGQGPELLIRYENEEAVDDSQLPKDRFSAERLKGVDSTLKIQPAELGDSAVYLCASSLTSGNAEQFFGPGTRLTVL.

CDR3 DNA: TGTGCCATCAGTGAGGGACAGGGGGCCTATGGCTACACCTTC. Translating it yields CAISEGQGAYGYTF. J is TRBJ1-2 and V is TRBV10-3; TRBD1 matches 11 bases. Germline-derived CDR1 and CDR2 are ENHRY and SYGVKD. V gave up 2 bases and J gave up 4 bases; unmatched junction bases: 0. The CDR3 is 14 amino acids.

The V gene is TRBV11-3, the J gene TRBJ1-1; D remains unclear. Trimming cost V 3 bases and J 1 base, with 6 bases left between them. This CDR3 contains 13 residues. Germline CDR1 is SGHNT and CDR2 is YENEEA. The CDR3 nucleotides are TGTGCCAGCAGCTTCACATGGAACACTGAAGCTTTCTTT. It specifies CASSFTWNTEAFF.

There are a few counts of this clone. This chain uses TRBV18 with TRBJ1-5; D unclear. CDR1 and CDR2 from the germline V gene are KGHSH and LQKENI. This CDR3 is 13 amino acids long. Between the trimmed V and J ends, which lost 5 bases and 4 bases, there was a span of 9 bases. CDR3 sequence: CASSIAGNQPQHF. As DNA, the CDR3 is TGTGCCAGCTCAATCGCGGGTAATCAGCCCCAGCATTTT.

The chain uses TRBV6-1 and TRBJ2-7, with TRBD1 as a possible D gene (6 bases). The germline gives CDR1 MNHNS, CDR2 SASEGT. The CDR3 covers 16 residues. V was cut by 3 bases and J by 0 bases, with 15 bases left in between. Here the CDR3 DNA reads TGTGCCAGCAGTGATTCATACAGGGTGCCCTCCTACGAGCAGTACTTC. Translated: CASSDSYRVPSYEQYF.

The chain couples TRBV27 to TRBJ1-2; no firm D call. The V and J ends lost 6 bases and 7 bases respectively, with 15 bases between them. The CDR3 is 13 amino acids. Looked up from germline, CDR1 is MNHEY and CDR2 is SMNVEV (reference sequence). The CDR3 DNA reads as TGTGCCAGCAGCCCAATAAACTCCCCTGGCTACACCTTC. It codes for CASSPINSPGYTF.

This clone has just one count. This chain uses TRBV7-9 with TRBJ2-5; D is perhaps TRBD1 or TRBD2 (5 bases each). Germline CDR1 SEHNR, CDR2 FQNEAQ (reference sequence). CDR3 length equals 13 residues. V was shortened by 2 bases and J by 5 bases, with 9 bases between the two germline ends. The CDR3 nucleotides read TGTGCCAGCAGCTTACGGGGCGGGGAGACCCAGTACTTC. Translation gives CASSLRGGETQYF.

This chain connects TRBV2 to TRBJ2-5; D is uncertain. Germline CDR1 is SNHLY and CDR2 is FYNNEI. V was clipped by 5 bases and J by 1 base, with 11 bases between them. The CDR3 is 14 residues long. The CDR3 DNA reads as TGTGCCAGCAGTACCGTACTGGGCCAAGAGACCCAGTACTTC. It specifies CASSTVLGQETQYF.

The rearrangement links TRBV6-1 to TRBJ2-7; perhaps D is TRBD1 or TRBD2 (5 bases each). Germline-derived CDR1 and CDR2 are MNHNS and SASEGT. This CDR3 spans 12 amino acids. Trimming stripped 1 base from V and 6 bases from J, with 7 bases between. The CDR3 bases are TGTGCCAGCAGTGAAGTCGGGGCCGAGCAGTACTTC. Amino acid sequence: CASSEVGAEQYF.

A few counts support this clone. The rearrangement uses TRBV5-1 and TRBJ2-2; D call uncertain. CDR1 SGHRS and CDR2 YFSETQ come from the germline V gene. The CDR3 consists of 13 residues. Trimming pared 0 bases from V and 3 bases from J, leaving 3 bases between. CDR3 bases: TGCGCCAGCAGCTTGGAGGACACCGGGGAGCTGTTTTTT. Translated, it gives CASSLEDTGELFF.

The chain carries TRBV12-5 and TRBJ2-4, with D possibly TRBD2 on 6 matching bases. The V end was cut by 7 bases, the J end by 8 bases, with 12 bases between. Per the germline V gene, CDR1 is LGHNT and CDR2 is FRNRAP. This CDR3 has 12 amino acids. CDR3 nucleotide sequence: TGTGCTAGTGCCGGGACTGGAGACATTCAGTACTTC. As protein: CASAGTGDIQYF.

The chain has TRBV5-1 and TRBJ2-1; perhaps TRBD1 as D (6 bases). Germline V gene sequence: CDR1 SGHRS, CDR2 YFSETQ. CDR3 size: 17 residues. Trimming shortened V by 3 bases and J by 5 bases, and 21 bases separated the two germline ends. CDR3 coding DNA: TGCGCCAGCAGCTGGGGGCGTGGGGACCCCGGGAACAATGAGCAGTTCTTC. This codes for CASSWGRGDPGNNEQFF. Full variable domain (missing parts from reference TRBV5-1 and TRBJ2-1): KAGVTQTPRYLIKTRGQQVTLSCSPISGHRSVSWYQQTPGQGLQFLFEYFSETQRNKGNFPGRFSGRQFSNSRSEMNVSTLELGDSALYLCASSWGRGDPGNNEQFFGPGTRLTVL.

A single count supports this clone. The chain links TRBV19 to TRBJ1-2; 9 bases agree with TRBD1. Germline-derived CDR1 and CDR2 are LNHDA and SQIVND (reference sequence). This CDR3 has 14 amino acids. The junction had 3 bases not matched to a gene; V was cut back by 4 bases and J by 3 bases. The CDR3, as DNA: TGTGCCAGTAGTACGGACAGGGGATACTATGGCTACACCTTC. Amino acid sequence: CASSTDRGYYGYTF. Using reference TRBV19 and TRBJ1-2 for the parts outside the CDR3, the full variable domain is DGGITQSPKYLFRKEGQNVTLSCEQNLNHDAMYWYRQDPGQGLRLIYYSQIVNDFQKGDIAEGYSVSREKKESFPLTVTSAQKNPTAFYLCASSTDRGYYGYTFGSGTRLTVV.